The entry that follows covers one T cell receptor beta chain sequence. The entry originates in a study of spatial heterogeneity in lung cancer. Noted time point: sample taken at primary tumor resection. Whole RNA, which was extracted from tumor, nontumor lung tissue or frozen PBMC, was sequenced without any cell sorting. Each TCR cDNA molecule carried a unique molecular identifier. TCRdb re-analysed the 5' RACE reads in MiXCR, keeping a single row per CDR3 protein. The sample includes some 10,000 distinct CDR3 sequences, about 15% of them seen just once. The CDR3 is made up of 13 amino acids. From germline, CDR1 is SGHRS and CDR2 YFSETQ. Trimming removed 4 bases at V and 4 bases at J, with 11 bases between.

This TCR came from a male donor with early-stage non-small cell lung cancer. This material consisted of PBMCs, taken at surgery. V gene TRBV5-1 combines with J gene TRBJ2-5; D gene uncertain. CDR3 nucleotides: TGCGCCAGCAGCGGCCCTAGTGGAGAGACCCAGTACTTC. Residues: CASSGPSGETQYF. Filled out from reference TRBV5-1 and TRBJ2-5, the complete variable domain reads KAGVTQTPRYLIKTRGQQVTLSCSPISGHRSVSWYQQTPGQGLQFLFEYFSETQRNKGNFPGRFSGRQFSNSRSEMNVSTLELGDSALYLCASSGPSGETQYFGPGTRLLVL.